This TCR beta chain was documented in a study of blood T cell repertoires in COVID-19. For the study at large: Acute-phase and convalescent COVID-19 samples originated in the United States, Italy and Spain. Sample material is recorded as cDNA or gDNA derived from T cells, B-cell-depleted T cells, or PBMCs.

Everyone who took part was 18 to 89 years old, and they came from roughly 25 US areas. Which cohort a participant joined came from the clinical history participants gave. Here immunoSEQ multiplex PCR was the method, and the copy in TCRdb shows in-frame clones only, minus some. The table shows about 320,000 clones, with about 92% occurring only once. The CDR3 runs to 13 residues. Germline V CDR1 and CDR2: MNHEY, SMNVEV (reference sequence). Trimming pared 1 base from V and 9 bases from J, leaving 10 bases between. The J gene is TRBJ2-1, the V gene TRBV27; weak D call: TRBD2 (5 bases). Sequenced material: PBMCs or T cells enriched from blood (not recorded which). The receptor was derived from a man aged 55 to 69 who had recovered from COVID-19. The CDR3, as DNA: TGTGCCAGCAGTTTATTGGCTAGCAGTGAGCAGTTCTTC. Its translation is CASSLLASSEQFF.